This T cell receptor (beta chain) originates from a study of immune cell composition in non-small cell lung cancer. Study background: Most cases were lung adenocarcinoma or squamous cell carcinoma.

Method: immunoSEQ multiplex PCR; TCRdb's copy keeps in-frame clones and lacks some. This sample yields around 1,700 clones, of which about 80% are seen a single time; about 10% belongs to the top ten. In regard to this clone: The antigen is undetermined.

The study, taken as a whole, reports: Tumour TCR-beta clonality was not significantly tied to smoking pack-years. Approximately 79% of squamous and under 35% of adenocarcinoma cases had tumour-associated clones >0.5%. Overall clonality, unlike maximal tumour-associated clone frequency, did not predict TIL reactivity.

Normal lung was sampled as far from the tumour as possible, at least 3 cm. What was sequenced was non-adjacent lung tissue. This receptor was obtained from a human donor with non-small cell lung cancer.

The CDR3 sequence: CASSILNQPQHF. CDR3 in DNA: TGTGCCAGTAGTATCTTAAATCAGCCCCAGCATTTT. V and J are TRBV19 and TRBJ1-5; D is undetermined. The V end was cut by 3 bases, the J end by 4 bases, with 4 bases between. This CDR3 has 12 residues. CDR1 and CDR2 (germline): LNHDA, SQIVND (reference sequence).